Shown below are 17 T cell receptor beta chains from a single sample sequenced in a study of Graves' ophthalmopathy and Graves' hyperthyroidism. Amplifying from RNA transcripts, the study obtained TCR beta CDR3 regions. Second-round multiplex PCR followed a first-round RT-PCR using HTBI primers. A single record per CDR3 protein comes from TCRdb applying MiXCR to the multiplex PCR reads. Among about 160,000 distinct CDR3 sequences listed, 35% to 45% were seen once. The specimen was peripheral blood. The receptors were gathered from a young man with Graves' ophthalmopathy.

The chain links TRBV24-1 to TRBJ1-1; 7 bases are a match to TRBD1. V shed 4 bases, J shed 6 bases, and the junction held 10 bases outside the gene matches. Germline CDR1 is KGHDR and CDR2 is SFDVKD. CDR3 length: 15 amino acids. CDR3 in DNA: TGTGCCACCAGTGACGCAGGGGGGGTATTATCTGAAGCTTTCTTT. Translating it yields CATSDAGGVLSEAFF.

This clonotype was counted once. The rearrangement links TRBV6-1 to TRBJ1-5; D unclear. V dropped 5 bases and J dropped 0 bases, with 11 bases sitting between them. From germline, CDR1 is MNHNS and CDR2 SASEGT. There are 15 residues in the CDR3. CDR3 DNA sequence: TGTGCCAGCAGTATAGACGGACTTAGCAATCAGCCCCAGCATTTT. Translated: CASSIDGLSNQPQHF.

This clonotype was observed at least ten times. CDR3 protein: CASSLNGQGTGELFF. Written as DNA, the CDR3 is TGTGCCAGCAGCTTAAACGGACAGGGGACCGGGGAGCTGTTTTTT. The chain has TRBV7-2 and TRBJ2-2, with 9 bases that match TRBD1. Germline trimming cut 2 bases from V and 5 bases from J; bases unmatched to any gene: 3. Germline-derived CDR1 and CDR2 are SGHTA and FQGNSA. The CDR3 is 15 amino acids.

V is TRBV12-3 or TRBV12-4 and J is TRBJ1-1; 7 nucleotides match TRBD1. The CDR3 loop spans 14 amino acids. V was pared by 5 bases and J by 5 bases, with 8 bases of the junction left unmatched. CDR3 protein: CASSKMDRTTEAFF. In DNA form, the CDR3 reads TGTGCCAGCAGTAAGATGGACAGGACGACTGAAGCTTTCTTT.

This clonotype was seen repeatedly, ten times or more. DNA for the CDR3: TGTGCCAGCAGCCCAAAAAGGGGACAGGGCACCTCCGAGCAGTACTTC. This gives the protein CASSPKRGQGTSEQYF. V and J are TRBV11-1 and TRBJ2-7; TRBD1 matches 9 bases. From germline, CDR1 is SGHAT and CDR2 FQDESV (reference sequence). The CDR3 loop spans 16 amino acids. With 5 bases clipped from V and 6 bases from J, the junction kept 14 bases outside the gene matches.

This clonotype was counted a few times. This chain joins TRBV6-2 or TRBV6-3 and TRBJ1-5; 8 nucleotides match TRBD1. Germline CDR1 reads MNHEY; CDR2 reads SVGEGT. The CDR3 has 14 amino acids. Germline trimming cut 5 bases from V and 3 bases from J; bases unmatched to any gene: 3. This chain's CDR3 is CASSQQGDNQPQHF. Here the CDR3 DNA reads TGTGCCAGCAGTCAACAGGGGGACAATCAGCCCCAGCATTTT.

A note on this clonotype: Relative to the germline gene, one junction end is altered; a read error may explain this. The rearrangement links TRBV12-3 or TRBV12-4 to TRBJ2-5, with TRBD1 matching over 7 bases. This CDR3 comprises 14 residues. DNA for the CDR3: TGTGCCAGCAGGCGTGGGACAGCCCAAGAGACTCAGTACTTC. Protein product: CASRRGTAQETQYF.

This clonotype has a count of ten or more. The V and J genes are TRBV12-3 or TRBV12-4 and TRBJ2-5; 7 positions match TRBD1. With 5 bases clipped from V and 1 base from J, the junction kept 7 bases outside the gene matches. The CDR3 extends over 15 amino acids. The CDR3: CASSKTGIFQETQYF. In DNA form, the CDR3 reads TGTGCCAGCAGTAAGACAGGGATTTTCCAAGAGACCCAGTACTTC.

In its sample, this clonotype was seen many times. CDR3 nucleotides: TGTGCCATCGCTCTGGGCAATGGCTATAATTCACCCCTCCACTTT. Translation: CAIALGNGYNSPLHF. This sequence joins TRBV10-3 and TRBJ1-6, with D unresolved. V was trimmed by 8 bases and J by 3 bases, leaving 14 bases between them. The CDR3 contains 15 residues. Looked up from germline, CDR1 is ENHRY and CDR2 is SYGVKD.

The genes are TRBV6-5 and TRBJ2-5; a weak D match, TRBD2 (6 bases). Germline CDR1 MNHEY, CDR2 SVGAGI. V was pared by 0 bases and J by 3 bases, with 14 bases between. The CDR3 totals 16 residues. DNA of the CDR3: TGTGCCAGCAGTTACTCGCACGCGCGGGGCGAAGAGACCCAGTACTTC. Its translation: CASSYSHARGEETQYF.

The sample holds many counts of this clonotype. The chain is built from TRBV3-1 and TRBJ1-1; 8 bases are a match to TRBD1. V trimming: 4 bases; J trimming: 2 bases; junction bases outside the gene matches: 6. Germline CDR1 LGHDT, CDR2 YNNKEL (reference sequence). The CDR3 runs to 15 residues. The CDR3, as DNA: TGTGCCAGCAGCCCAGGGGGCAGGGGAAACACTGAAGCTTTCTTT. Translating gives CASSPGGRGNTEAFF.

In DNA, the CDR3 is TGTGCCATCAGTTTTAAGGACGAGCAGTACTTC. It yields the protein CAISFKDEQYF. This sequence joins TRBV10-3 and TRBJ2-7; unclear D gene. The V end was cut by 5 bases, the J end by 5 bases, with 7 bases between. Germline V gene data show CDR1 as ENHRY and CDR2 as SYGVKD. This CDR3 is built from 11 residues.

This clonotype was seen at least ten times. The CDR3 here is CASSSPGTYGYTF. CDR3 DNA sequence: TGCGCCAGCAGCTCCCCTGGGACCTATGGCTACACCTTC. The chain joins TRBV5-1 to TRBJ1-2, with D perhaps matching TRBD1 (5 bases). CDR3 length: 13 amino acids. Between the trimmed V and J ends, which lost 3 bases and 4 bases, there was a span of 10 bases. Germline V CDR1 and CDR2: SGHRS, YFSETQ.

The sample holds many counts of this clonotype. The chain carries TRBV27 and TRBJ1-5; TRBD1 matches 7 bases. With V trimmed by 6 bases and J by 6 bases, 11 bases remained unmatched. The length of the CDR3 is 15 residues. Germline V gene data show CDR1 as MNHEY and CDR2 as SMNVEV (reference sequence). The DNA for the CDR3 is TGTGCCAGCAGGCAGAGACAGGGATTAGGTCAGCCCCAGCATTTT. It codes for CASRQRQGLGQPQHF.

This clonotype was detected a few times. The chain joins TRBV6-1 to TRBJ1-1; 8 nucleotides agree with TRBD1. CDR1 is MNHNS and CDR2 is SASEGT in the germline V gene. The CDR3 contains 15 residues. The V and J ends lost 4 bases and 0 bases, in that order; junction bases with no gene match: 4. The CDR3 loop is CASSAGGIMNTEAFF. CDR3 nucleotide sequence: TGTGCCAGCAGTGCAGGGGGCATCATGAACACTGAAGCTTTCTTT.

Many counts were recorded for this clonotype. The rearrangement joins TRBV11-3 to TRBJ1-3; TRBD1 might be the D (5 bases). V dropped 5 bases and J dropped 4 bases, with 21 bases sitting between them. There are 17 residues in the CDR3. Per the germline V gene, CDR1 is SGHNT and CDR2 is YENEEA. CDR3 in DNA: TGTGCCAGCAGCCCCCCCTTAGGGCCAGGGCCCGGAAACACCATATATTTT. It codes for CASSPPLGPGPGNTIYF.

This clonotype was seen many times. Here the CDR3 reads CASSKADRGGTEAFF. The CDR3, as DNA: TGCGCCAGCAGCAAAGCGGACAGGGGAGGAACTGAAGCTTTCTTT. The V call is TRBV5-1, the J call TRBJ1-1, with TRBD1 matching over 9 bases. The CDR3 has 15 residues. Germline V CDR1 and CDR2: SGHRS, YFSETQ. V dropped 4 bases and J dropped 5; count of bases not matched to a gene: 9.